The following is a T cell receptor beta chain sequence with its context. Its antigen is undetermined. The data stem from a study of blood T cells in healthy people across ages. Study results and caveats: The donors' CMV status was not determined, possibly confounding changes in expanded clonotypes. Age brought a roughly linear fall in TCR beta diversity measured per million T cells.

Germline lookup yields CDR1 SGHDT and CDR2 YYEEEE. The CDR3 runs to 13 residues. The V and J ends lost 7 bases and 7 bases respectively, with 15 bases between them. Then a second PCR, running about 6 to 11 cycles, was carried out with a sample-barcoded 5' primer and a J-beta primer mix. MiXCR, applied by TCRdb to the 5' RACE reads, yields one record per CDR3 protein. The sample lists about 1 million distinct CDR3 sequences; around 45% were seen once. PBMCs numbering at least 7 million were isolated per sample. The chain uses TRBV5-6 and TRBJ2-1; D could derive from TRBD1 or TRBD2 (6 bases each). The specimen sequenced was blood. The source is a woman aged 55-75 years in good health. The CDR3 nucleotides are TGTGCCAGCTCGGGGGCAGTAAGGAATGAGCAGTTCTTC. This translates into CASSGAVRNEQFF.